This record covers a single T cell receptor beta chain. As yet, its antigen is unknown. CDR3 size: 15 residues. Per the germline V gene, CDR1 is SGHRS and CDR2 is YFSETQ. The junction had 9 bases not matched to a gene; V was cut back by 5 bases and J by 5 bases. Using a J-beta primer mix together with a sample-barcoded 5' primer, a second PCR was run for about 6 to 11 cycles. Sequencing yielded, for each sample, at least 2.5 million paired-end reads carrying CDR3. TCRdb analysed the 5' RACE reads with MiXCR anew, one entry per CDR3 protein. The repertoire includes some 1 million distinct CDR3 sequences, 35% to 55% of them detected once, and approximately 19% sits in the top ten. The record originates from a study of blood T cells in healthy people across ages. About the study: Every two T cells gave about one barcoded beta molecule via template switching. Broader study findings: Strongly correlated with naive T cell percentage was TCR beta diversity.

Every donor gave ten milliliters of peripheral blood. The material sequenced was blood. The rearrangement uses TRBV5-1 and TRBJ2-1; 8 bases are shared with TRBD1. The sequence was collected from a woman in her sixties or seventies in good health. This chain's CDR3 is CASRETGGPNNEQFF. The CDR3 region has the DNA TGCGCCAGCAGGGAAACAGGGGGACCGAACAATGAGCAGTTCTTC. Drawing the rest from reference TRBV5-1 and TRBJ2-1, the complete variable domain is KAGVTQTPRYLIKTRGQQVTLSCSPISGHRSVSWYQQTPGQGLQFLFEYFSETQRNKGNFPGRFSGRQFSNSRSEMNVSTLELGDSALYLCASRETGGPNNEQFFGPGTRLTVL.